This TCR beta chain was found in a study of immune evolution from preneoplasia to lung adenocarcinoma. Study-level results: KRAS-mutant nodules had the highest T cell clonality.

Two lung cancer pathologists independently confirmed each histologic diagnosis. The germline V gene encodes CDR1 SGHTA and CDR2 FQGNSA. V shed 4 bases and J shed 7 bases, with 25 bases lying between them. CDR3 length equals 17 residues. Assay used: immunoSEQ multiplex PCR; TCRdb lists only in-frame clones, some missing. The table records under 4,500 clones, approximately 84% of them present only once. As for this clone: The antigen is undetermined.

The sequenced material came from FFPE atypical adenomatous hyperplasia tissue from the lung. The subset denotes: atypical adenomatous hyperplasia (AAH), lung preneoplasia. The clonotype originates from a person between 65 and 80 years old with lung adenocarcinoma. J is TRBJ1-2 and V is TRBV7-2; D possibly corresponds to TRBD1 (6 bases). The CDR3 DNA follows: TGTGCCAGCAGCTCTACGTGGACAGCGGGCCGGCAGAGTGGCTACACCTTC. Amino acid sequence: CASSSTWTAGRQSGYTF.